The 23 T cell receptor beta chains listed next were all sequenced from one sample in a study of blood T cell repertoires in COVID-19. Measured with immunoSEQ multiplex PCR; TCRdb has only the in-frame clones, and not every one. The sample lists around 360,000 clones, more than 70% occurring once. The sequenced sample was PBMCs or T cells enriched from blood (not recorded which). These receptors were collected from a man aged 35 to 55 in a cohort exposed to, infected with or recovered from COVID-19 (not recorded which).

The chain is built from TRBV15 and TRBJ2-2; 7 bases match TRBD1. J was trimmed by 6 bases and V by 4 bases; bases with no gene match: 5. The germline V gene encodes CDR1 LNHNV and CDR2 YYDKDF (reference sequence). This CDR3 has 14 residues. CDR3: CATSTRQGPGELFF. The CDR3 coding sequence is TGTGCCACCAGCACCCGACAGGGCCCCGGGGAGCTGTTTTTT.

As to this clone: A junction end diverges from the germline sequence, so it may reflect a read error. The chain has TRBV28 and TRBJ1-2; D is possibly TRBD1 (6 bases). The CDR3 has 12 amino acids. Germline CDR1 MDHEN, CDR2 SYDVKM. CDR3: CASSLIGTSPSF. The CDR3 DNA reads TGTGCCAGCAGTTTAATCGGGACAAGCCCTTCATTC.

This clone has only one observation. The J gene is TRBJ2-3, the V gene TRBV6-1, with D tentatively TRBD2 (5 bases). Trimming removed 3 bases at V and 1 base at J, with 11 bases between. The CDR3 covers 15 residues. Germline V CDR1 and CDR2: MNHNS, SASEGT. The CDR3 is CASSDRRVGTDTQYF. The CDR3 DNA follows: TGTGCCAGCAGTGACCGGCGGGTTGGCACAGATACGCAGTATTTT.

J is TRBJ1-3 and V is TRBV25-1; no definite D call. This CDR3 has 17 amino acids. From germline, CDR1 is MGHDK and CDR2 SYGVNS. Trimming shortened V by 3 bases and J by 0 bases, and 15 bases separated the two germline ends. CDR3 sequence: CASSDPGDPASGNTIYF. CDR3 DNA sequence: TGTGCCAGCAGTGACCCCGGAGATCCAGCCTCTGGAAACACCATATATTTT.

The chain uses TRBV5-4 and TRBJ2-1; TRBD2 matches 9 bases. The CDR3 loop spans 16 amino acids. Germline lookup yields CDR1 SGHNT and CDR2 YYREEE (reference sequence). J was trimmed by 3 bases and V by 0 bases; bases with no gene match: 4. The DNA of the CDR3 is TGTGCCAGCAGCTTGGGGGGTAGCGGGAGCTACAATGAGCAGTTCTTC. It specifies CASSLGGSGSYNEQFF. Using reference TRBV5-4 and TRBJ2-1 for the parts outside the CDR3, the full variable domain is ETGVTQSPTHLIKTRGQQVTLRCSSQSGHNTVSWYQQALGQGPQFIFQYYREEENGRGNFPPRFSGLQFPNYSSELNVNALELDDSALYLCASSLGGSGSYNEQFFGPGTRLTVL.

The chain has TRBV4-1 and TRBJ2-3; D is possibly TRBD2 (5 bases). V shed 0 bases and J shed 9 bases, with 19 bases lying between them. Germline V lookup: CDR1 MGHRA, CDR2 YSYEKL. The CDR3 loop spans 16 amino acids. CDR3 in amino acids: CASSQDWRPLPSTQYF. The DNA for the CDR3 is TGCGCCAGCAGCCAAGACTGGAGGCCCCTCCCGTCCACGCAGTATTTT.

The chain has TRBV18 and TRBJ2-6; no clear D gene. This CDR3 is built from 15 residues. The V gene's germline CDR1 is KGHSH and CDR2 LQKENI. V lost 3 bases to trimming and J lost 1 base, with 7 bases between them. CDR3 bases: TGTGCCAGCTCACCGCAGTCTTCTGGGGCCAACGTCCTGACTTTC. Its protein is CASSPQSSGANVLTF.

The chain combines TRBV7-2 with TRBJ2-7; TRBD1 matches at 7 bases. CDR3 length: 14 amino acids. The germline V gene encodes CDR1 SGHTA and CDR2 FQGNSA. Trimming cost V 5 bases and J 3 bases; bases outside gene matches: 7. CDR3 amino acids: CASSLGTDFYEQYF. The DNA for the CDR3 is TGTGCCAGCAGCCTCGGGACAGATTTCTACGAGCAGTACTTC. Drawing the rest from reference TRBV7-2 and TRBJ2-7, the complete variable domain is GAGVSQSPSNKVTEKGKDVELRCDPISGHTALYWYRQSLGQGLEFLIYFQGNSAPDKSGLPSDRFSAERTGGSVSTLTIQRTQQEDSAVYLCASSLGTDFYEQYFGPGTRLTVT.

The genes are TRBV19 and TRBJ1-2; perhaps TRBD1 as D (5 bases). Germline loops: CDR1 LNHDA, CDR2 SQIVND (reference sequence). The V end was cut by 0 bases, the J end by 1 base, with 12 bases between. The CDR3 is 16 residues long. The CDR3 nucleotides are TGTGCCAGTAGTATAGAACCGAAGACAGTTAACTATGGCTACACCTTC. This gives the protein CASSIEPKTVNYGYTF. The entire variable domain, with the rest obtained from reference TRBV19 and TRBJ1-2, is as follows: DGGITQSPKYLFRKEGQNVTLSCEQNLNHDAMYWYRQDPGQGLRLIYYSQIVNDFQKGDIAEGYSVSREKKESFPLTVTSAQKNPTAFYLCASSIEPKTVNYGYTFGSGTRLTVV.

V and J are TRBV15 and TRBJ2-1, with D uncertain. The V end lost 3 bases, the J end lost 9 bases, and 9 bases lay between the germline ends. In germline, CDR1 is LNHNV, CDR2 YYDKDF (reference sequence). The CDR3 covers 12 residues. In DNA, the CDR3 is TGTGCCACCAGCAGCCAGGATGGTGAGCAGTTCTTC. Its protein is CATSSQDGEQFF. The full variable domain, rest sourced from reference TRBV15 and TRBJ2-1, is DAMVIQNPRYQVTQFGKPVTLSCSQTLNHNVMYWYQQKSSQAPKLLFHYYDKDFNNEADTPDNFQSRRPNTSFCFLDIRSPGLGDTAMYLCATSSQDGEQFFGPGTRLTVL.

V is TRBV30 and J is TRBJ1-5; tentative D call: TRBD1 (5 bases). The V end lost 5 bases, the J end lost 3 bases, and 14 bases lay between the germline ends. Germline V gene lookup returns CDR1 GTSNPN and CDR2 SVGIG (reference sequence). The CDR3 extends over 14 amino acids. In DNA, the CDR3 is TGTGCCTGGGGGACGGGGATTATCAATCAGCCCCAGCATTTT. Protein: CAWGTGIINQPQHF.

This clone was detected only once. The chain is built from TRBV11-2 and TRBJ2-7; D ambiguous. In germline, CDR1 is SGHAT, CDR2 FQNNGV. V shed 0 bases and J shed 4 bases, with 7 bases lying between them. The CDR3 is 13 amino acids. CDR3 sequence (DNA): TGTGCCAGCAGCTTAGATTACAGTTACGAGCAGTACTTC. It translates to CASSLDYSYEQYF.

The V gene is TRBV3-1 (or the pseudogene TRBV3-2), the J gene TRBJ1-5; 9 bases fit TRBD1. The germline gives CDR1 LGHDT, CDR2 YNNKEL (reference sequence). The CDR3 runs 15 residues. V gave up 4 bases and J gave up 6 bases; unmatched junction bases: 7. The CDR3 is CASSRDGTGSQPQHF. The CDR3 DNA follows: TGTGCCAGCAGCCGAGACGGGACAGGGTCTCAGCCCCAGCATTTT.

The CDR3 DNA sequence: TGTGCCAGCAGTTTATTAACAGGGGGACAGCCCCAGCATTTT. The encoded protein is CASSLLTGGQPQHF. The V call is TRBV27, the J call TRBJ1-5, with 8 bases that match TRBD1. V lost 1 base and J lost 7; bases outside the gene matches: 3. Germline values: CDR1 MNHEY, CDR2 SMNVEV (reference sequence). CDR3 length: 14 amino acids.

Written as DNA, the CDR3 is TGCAGTGCTAGTATGACAGGGGAGACTGAAGCTTTCTTT. It translates to CSASMTGETEAFF. The chain couples TRBV20-1 to TRBJ1-1, with 8 bases matching TRBD1. Germline loops: CDR1 DFQATT, CDR2 SNEGSKA (reference sequence). CDR3 size: 13 residues. The trim removed 3 bases at V and 5 bases at J, leaving 5 bases unmatched.

V usage is TRBV11-2 and J usage is TRBJ1-2; 10 bases map to TRBD1. The CDR3 spans 14 residues. V lost 8 bases and J lost 0; bases outside the gene matches: 3. Germline V lookup: CDR1 SGHAT, CDR2 FQNNGV. The CDR3 DNA reads TGTGCCAGCGGGACAGGGGCCGCTAACTATGGCTACACCTTC. It translates to CASGTGAANYGYTF.

Comments on this clone: Other DNA sequences in the same sample also yield this CDR3. The chain couples TRBV2 to TRBJ1-5; D may be TRBD1 (5 bases). Trimming left V 3 bases short and J 2 bases short, with 8 bases between. Germline V lookup: CDR1 SNHLY, CDR2 FYNNEI. The CDR3 has 14 amino acids. The CDR3: CASSEGGRNQPQHF. The CDR3 coding sequence is TGTGCCAGCAGTGAGGGGGGACGCAATCAGCCCCAGCATTTT.

The chain couples TRBV14 to TRBJ2-1; TRBD2 is a possible D gene (6 bases). The CDR3 has 11 residues. Germline-derived CDR1 and CDR2 are SGHDN and FVKESK. Trimming stripped 3 bases from V and 14 bases from J, with 11 bases between. The CDR3 nucleotides are TGTGCCAGCAGCCAGGGACTCTTAAAGTTCTTC. Translated, it gives CASSQGLLKFF. Complete variable domain (other parts from reference TRBV14 and TRBJ2-1): EAGVTQFPSHSVIEKGQTVTLRCDPISGHDNLYWYRRVMGKEIKFLLHFVKESKQDESGMPNNRFLAERTGGTYSTLKVQPAELEDSGVYFCASSQGLLKFFGPGTRLTVL.

CDR3 amino acids: CASSFSDPRPPQDTEAFF. The DNA of the CDR3 is TGTGCCAGCAGCTTCAGTGACCCCCGACCTCCCCAGGACACTGAAGCTTTCTTT. The chain uses TRBV11-2 and TRBJ1-1; D remains ambiguous. Trimming stripped 3 bases from V and 3 bases from J, with 23 bases between. The CDR3 spans 18 residues. Germline CDR1 is SGHAT and CDR2 is FQNNGV.

V is TRBV5-4 and J is TRBJ1-1; unclear D gene. The CDR3 has 15 residues. V was trimmed by 4 bases and J by 1 base, leaving 14 bases between them. Germline V gene data show CDR1 as SGHNT and CDR2 as YYREEE (reference sequence). CDR3 amino acids: CASSPREAENTEAFF. The CDR3 DNA reads TGTGCCAGCAGCCCGCGGGAGGCCGAGAACACTGAAGCTTTCTTT.

Only a few counts were recorded for this clone. This rearrangement joins TRBV4-2 to TRBJ1-6, with a weak D call TRBD1 (5 bases). The CDR3 length is 16 residues. Germline CDR1 is LGHNA and CDR2 is YNFKEQ. The V end was cut by 3 bases, the J end by 10 bases, with 19 bases between. This CDR3 reads CASSQGDGRGGSPLHF. The CDR3 region has the DNA TGTGCCAGCAGCCAGGGGGATGGGAGGGGAGGATCACCCCTCCACTTT.

The J gene is TRBJ2-7, the V gene TRBV12-3 or TRBV12-4; a possible D gene is TRBD2 (6 bases). CDR3 length equals 13 residues. The germline V and J ends were trimmed by 3 bases and 2 bases, with 8 bases remaining between them. The CDR3 sequence: CASSFGSPYEQYF. The DNA of the CDR3 is TGTGCCAGCAGTTTCGGGAGCCCCTACGAGCAGTACTTC.

There are a few counts of this clone. The V gene is TRBV28, the J gene TRBJ1-5, with TRBD1 identical over 9 bases. V lost 4 bases, J lost 6 bases, and 7 bases stayed unmatched. In germline, CDR1 is MDHEN, CDR2 SYDVKM. The CDR3 runs to 15 residues. The CDR3 bases are TGTGCCAGCAGTTCACCGGGACAGGGCTTTCAGCCCCAGCATTTT. Translation gives CASSSPGQGFQPQHF. The full variable domain, rest sourced from reference TRBV28 and TRBJ1-5, is DVKVTQSSRYLVKRTGEKVFLECVQDMDHENMFWYRQDPGLGLRLIYFSYDVKMKEKGDIPEGYSVSREKKERFSLILESASTNQTSMYLCASSSPGQGFQPQHFGDGTRLSIL.